Below, 30 T cell receptor beta chains from the same sample are listed, as sequenced in a study of blood T cells in healthy people across ages. PCR was performed a second time for 7 to 11 cycles using a sample-barcoded 5' primer and a J-beta primer mix. TCRdb called the 5' RACE reads again in MiXCR, with one record for every CDR3 protein. Of about 1.1 million distinct CDR3 sequences in the sample, less than 45% were seen once. Sequenced sample: blood. Every receptor here comes from a young man in good health.

Regarding this clonotype: The junction shows a germline mismatch at one end, possibly a read error. The gene calls are TRBV7-9 and TRBJ2-3; 12 nucleotides line up with TRBD2. The germline V gene has CDR1 SEHNR and CDR2 FQNEAQ (reference sequence). This CDR3 spans 19 amino acids. CDR3 loop: CAGSLSLWTSGISTDTQYF. CDR3 in DNA: TGTGCCGGCAGCCTAAGCCTTTGGACTAGCGGGATTAGCACAGATACGCAGTATTTT.

The chain has TRBV18 and TRBJ2-7; 7 nucleotides match TRBD1. This CDR3 region has 13 residues. Germline CDR1 is KGHSH and CDR2 is LQKENI. V trimming: 5 bases; J trimming: 4 bases; junction bases outside the gene matches: 5. For the CDR3, the DNA is TGTGCCAGCTCATCGACAGGGATGTACGAGCAGTACTTC. Translating it yields CASSSTGMYEQYF.

V usage is TRBV27 and J usage is TRBJ1-1; D is uncertain. Germline assignment: CDR1 MNHEY and CDR2 SMNVEV (reference sequence). CDR3 size: 13 residues. V was cut by 8 bases and J by 3 bases, with 13 bases left in between. CDR3 bases: TGTGCCAGCGGGGTGGGTTGGGACACTGAAGCTTTCTTT. Translated, it gives CASGVGWDTEAFF.

This chain joins TRBV20-1 and TRBJ2-1, with TRBD1 matching over 8 bases. The J call may be wrong; the DNA end is better matched by TRBJ2-7. Looked up from germline, CDR1 is DFQATT and CDR2 is SNEGSKA (reference sequence). This CDR3 is built from 15 residues. CDR3 DNA sequence: TGCAGTGCTAGTAAGCCGGGACAGGACCACAATGAGCAGTACTTC. Translated, it gives CSASKPGQDHNEQYF.

This chain joins TRBV7-2 and TRBJ2-3, with 8 positions matching TRBD2. CDR3 length: 14 residues. The germline V gene encodes CDR1 SGHTA and CDR2 FQGNSA. V lost 5 bases to trimming and J lost 2 bases; unmatched junction nucleotides: 3. CDR3 region: CASSPGRATDTQYF. The CDR3 DNA reads as TGTGCCAGCAGCCCCGGGAGGGCCACAGATACGCAGTATTTT.

Only a few counts were recorded for this clonotype. The V call is TRBV12-3 or TRBV12-4, the J call TRBJ2-3, with D hard to call. Trimming stripped 6 bases from V and 1 base from J, with 14 bases between. The CDR3 loop spans 15 amino acids. The CDR3, as DNA: TGTGCCAGCAGCTGGGCCGTCCCTGGCACAGATACGCAGTATTTT. Its protein product is CASSWAVPGTDTQYF.

The CDR3 loop reads CASSQADTGNYGYTF. In nucleotides, the CDR3 is TGTGCCAGCAGCCAAGCTGATACAGGGAACTATGGCTACACCTTC. The chain has TRBV3-1 and TRBJ1-2; weak D call: TRBD1 (6 bases). CDR3 length: 15 residues. V lost 1 base and J 2 bases, leaving 11 bases between the germline ends. Germline CDR1 reads LGHDT; CDR2 reads YNNKEL (reference sequence).

This clonotype was seen a few times. CDR3 sequence: CASKGQVADGYTF. CDR3 bases: TGCGCCAGCAAAGGACAGGTCGCCGATGGCTACACCTTC. J is TRBJ1-2 and V is TRBV5-1; 7 nucleotides line up with TRBD1. CDR1 and CDR2 (germline): SGHRS, YFSETQ. The CDR3 contains 13 residues. The J segment lost 6 bases and the V segment lost 6 bases, leaving 8 bases of the junction unmatched.

The rearrangement links TRBV20-1 to TRBJ1-4; a possible D gene is TRBD1 (5 bases). Germline assignment: CDR1 DFQATT and CDR2 SNEGSKA (reference sequence). CDR3 length: 15 amino acids. The V end was cut by 6 bases, the J end by 7 bases, with 21 bases between. The CDR3 nucleotides read TGCAGTGCCTCCTACCTTACAGGACAAATTGAAAAACTGTTTTTT. Protein product: CSASYLTGQIEKLFF.

This chain joins TRBV25-1 and TRBJ1-6; D not certain. Per the germline V gene, CDR1 is MGHDK and CDR2 is SYGVNS. The CDR3 covers 13 residues. Trimming stripped 1 base from V and 6 bases from J, with 4 bases between. The CDR3 DNA reads TGTGCCAGCAGTGAATGGGGTAATTCACCCCTCCACTTT. This encodes CASSEWGNSPLHF.

The chain combines TRBV20-1 with TRBJ2-5, with TRBD2 as a possible D gene (5 bases). CDR1 and CDR2 from the germline V gene are DFQATT and SNEGSKA (reference sequence). Trimming shortened V by 3 bases and J by 2 bases, and 16 bases separated the two germline ends. The CDR3 runs to 15 residues. The CDR3 DNA reads TGCAGTGCTAGTAAAAGTGGAGGCGGACAAGAGACCCAGTACTTC. Its protein product is CSASKSGGGQETQYF.

This clonotype occurred once. The chain combines TRBV27 with TRBJ1-6; D might be TRBD1 (5 bases). Germline CDR1 reads MNHEY; CDR2 reads SMNVEV (reference sequence). The V and J ends lost 1 base and 4 bases respectively, with 20 bases between them. The CDR3 sequence is 19 residues long. CDR3 coding DNA: TGTGCCAGCAGTTTATTTTGGATCGGCGGGGGGTCTTATAATTCACCCCTCCACTTT. This codes for CASSLFWIGGGSYNSPLHF.

The rearrangement uses TRBV20-1 and TRBJ2-3, with TRBD1 matching over 9 bases. V was pared by 5 bases and J by 2 bases, with 8 bases of the junction left unmatched. The CDR3 contains 15 residues. Germline V gives CDR1 DFQATT, CDR2 SNEGSKA (reference sequence). The CDR3, as DNA: TGCAGTGCTCAAAAGGGACAGGGAAACACAGATACGCAGTATTTT. Translating it yields CSAQKGQGNTDTQYF.

The chain links TRBV27 to TRBJ2-7; tentatively, D is TRBD1 or TRBD2 (5 bases each). CDR1 is MNHEY, CDR2 SMNVEV, per germline (reference sequence). The CDR3 loop spans 14 amino acids. The V gene lost 4 bases and the J gene lost 0 bases, with 10 bases spanning the gap. Here the CDR3 reads CASSWGTDSYEQYF. The CDR3 nucleotides are TGTGCCAGCAGTTGGGGGACGGACTCCTACGAGCAGTACTTC.

This clonotype turned up a few times. V is TRBV20-1 and J is TRBJ2-1; D remains unclear. Germline V CDR1 and CDR2: DFQATT, SNEGSKA (reference sequence). The CDR3 has 13 amino acids. V was trimmed by 1 base and J by 4 bases, leaving 8 bases between them. The CDR3 here is CSARVSGYNEQFF. CDR3 coding DNA: TGCAGTGCTAGAGTCTCTGGGTACAATGAGCAGTTCTTC.

The chain employs TRBV20-1 and TRBJ1-2; 7 nucleotides line up with TRBD1. Per germline, CDR1 DFQATT and CDR2 SNEGSKA (reference sequence). V gave up 2 bases and J gave up 7 bases; unmatched junction bases: 4. The CDR3 extends over 12 amino acids. The CDR3 DNA follows: TGCAGTGCTAGACCAGGGGGAGGTGGCTACACCTTC. Its protein product is CSARPGGGGYTF.

V gene TRBV6-2 or TRBV6-3 combines with J gene TRBJ2-2; 7 bases map to TRBD1. CDR1 and CDR2 (germline): MNHEY, SVGEGT. The CDR3 is 15 residues long. With V trimmed by 2 bases and J by 2 bases, 2 bases remained unmatched. The CDR3 DNA follows: TGTGCCAGCAGTTACAGGGGGCGCAACACCGGGGAGCTGTTTTTT. Translating gives CASSYRGRNTGELFF.

This clonotype appeared a few times. The chain links TRBV6-5 to TRBJ1-2, with 10 bases aligning to TRBD1. Germline CDR1 MNHEY, CDR2 SVGAGI. The trim removed 7 bases at V and 7 bases at J, leaving 9 bases unmatched. The CDR3 is 14 residues long. CDR3 protein: CASNKDRGLGGYTF. In DNA form, the CDR3 reads TGTGCCAGCAACAAAGACAGGGGGCTTGGTGGCTACACCTTC.

The chain recombines TRBV7-2 with TRBJ2-1, with D uncertain. V gave up 3 bases and J gave up 0 bases, with 9 bases separating them. CDR1 is SGHTA and CDR2 is FQGNSA in the germline V gene. This CDR3 contains 15 residues. This CDR3 reads CASSFGVVSYNEQFF. The CDR3 DNA follows: TGTGCCAGCAGCTTTGGGGTCGTCTCCTACAATGAGCAGTTCTTC. The complete variable domain, with remaining parts taken from reference TRBV7-2 and TRBJ2-1, reads GAGVSQSPSNKVTEKGKDVELRCDPISGHTALYWYRQSLGQGLEFLIYFQGNSAPDKSGLPSDRFSAERTGGSVSTLTIQRTQQEDSAVYLCASSFGVVSYNEQFFGPGTRLTVL.

This clonotype has more than one count but fewer than ten. A much more abundant neighbour one base away suggests this may be a read error. The chain joins TRBV7-2 to TRBJ2-3; no firm D call. CDR1 SGHTA and CDR2 FQGNSA come from the germline V gene. The germline V and J ends were trimmed by 5 bases and 3 bases, with 3 bases remaining between them. The CDR3 sequence is 11 residues long. The CDR3 coding sequence is TGTGCCAGCAGCAAAACAGATACGCAGTATTTT. The encoded protein is CASSKTDTQYF.

The V call is TRBV11-2, the J call TRBJ1-1; D ambiguous. CDR1 and CDR2 from the germline V gene are SGHAT and FQNNGV. Trimming took 4 bases from V and 4 from J, leaving 7 bases between them. The CDR3 sequence is 12 residues long. The CDR3 DNA is TGTGCCAGCAGCTCTTCGGTCACTGAAGCTTTCTTT. Its protein product is CASSSSVTEAFF.

A word on this clonotype: A much larger clonotype is one base distant, so this may be a read error. The chain is built from TRBV12-3 or TRBV12-4 and TRBJ2-1; 8 bases agree with TRBD1. This CDR3 is 13 amino acids long. The trim removed 8 bases at V and 5 bases at J, leaving 5 bases unmatched. CDR3 coding DNA: TGTGCCAGCGGATGGACAGGGCACAATGAGCAGTTCTTC. Amino acid sequence: CASGWTGHNEQFF.

This clonotype was seen only a few times. The rearrangement joins TRBV9 to TRBJ2-1, with a weak D call TRBD1 (6 bases). Between the trimmed V and J ends, which lost 7 bases and 10 bases, there was a span of 15 bases. Per the germline V gene, CDR1 is SGDLS and CDR2 is YYNGEE. The CDR3 contains 12 residues. CDR3: CASGEGGDEQFF. Written as DNA, the CDR3 is TGTGCCAGCGGTGAAGGGGGAGACGAGCAGTTCTTC. The full variable domain, rest sourced from reference TRBV9 and TRBJ2-1, is DSGVTQTPKHLITATGQRVTLRCSPRSGDLSVYWYQQSLDQGLQFLIQYYNGEERAKGNILERFSAQQFPDLHSELNLSSLELGDSALYFCASGEGGDEQFFGPGTRLTVL.

This clonotype was counted only a few times. The V call is TRBV27, the J call TRBJ1-1, with D unresolved. Germline V gene data show CDR1 as MNHEY and CDR2 as SMNVEV (reference sequence). The CDR3 consists of 14 residues. Trimming pared 6 bases from V and 5 bases from J, leaving 16 bases between. The CDR3 nucleotides read TGTGCCAGCAGCCGATATAGAATCGAGACTGAAGCTTTCTTT. This codes for CASSRYRIETEAFF.

Only a few counts were recorded for this clonotype. The chain has TRBV5-1 and TRBJ1-1; no clear D. This CDR3 spans 15 amino acids. V lost 2 bases and J 3 bases, leaving 14 bases between the germline ends. Germline V lookup: CDR1 SGHRS, CDR2 YFSETQ. CDR3 bases: TGCGCCAGCAGCTTCCAGGTGGCGTTGGACACTGAAGCTTTCTTT. This sequence encodes CASSFQVALDTEAFF.

The chain is built from TRBV7-9 and TRBJ2-1, with 8 bases matching TRBD2. The length of the CDR3 is 17 residues. The trim removed 0 bases at V and 4 bases at J, leaving 8 bases unmatched. Germline V lookup: CDR1 SEHNR, CDR2 FQNEAQ (reference sequence). The CDR3 DNA is TGTGCCAGCAGCTTAGCGCTCTTCGGGGGGGCATACAATGAGCAGTTCTTC. Translation: CASSLALFGGAYNEQFF.

The chain uses TRBV6-2 or TRBV6-3 and TRBJ1-1, with 8 bases identical to TRBD1. Germline V CDR1 and CDR2: MNHEY, SVGEGT. CDR3 size: 16 residues. The V segment lost 7 bases and the J segment 1 base; nucleotides outside the gene matches: 11. CDR3 in amino acids: CASTVGQVNGNTEAFF. The CDR3 nucleotides are TGTGCCAGCACCGTGGGACAGGTCAACGGGAACACTGAAGCTTTCTTT.

This clonotype was seen repeatedly, ten times or more. This chain joins TRBV4-3 and TRBJ1-1; D remains unclear. The V end lost 0 bases, the J end lost 0 bases, and 2 bases lay between the germline ends. From germline, CDR1 is LGHNA and CDR2 YSLEER. CDR3 length: 13 residues. As DNA, the CDR3 is TGCGCCAGCAGCCAAGATTTGAACACTGAAGCTTTCTTT. Amino acid sequence: CASSQDLNTEAFF.

This clonotype came up a few times. This rearrangement joins TRBV3-1 to TRBJ2-3; no definite D call. The CDR3 has 17 amino acids. The germline V and J ends were trimmed by 0 bases and 5 bases, with 18 bases remaining between them. Germline CDR1 and CDR2: LGHDT and YNNKEL (reference sequence). In DNA, the CDR3 is TGTGCCAGCAGCCAAGATTTGGCGAGCGAGTGGGGAGATACGCAGTATTTT. Translation: CASSQDLASEWGDTQYF.

The chain joins TRBV20-1 to TRBJ2-5; weak D call: TRBD1 (6 bases). The CDR3 consists of 15 residues. Trimming took off 3 bases at V and 13 bases at J, with 27 bases between the two ends. The germline gives CDR1 DFQATT, CDR2 SNEGSKA (reference sequence). CDR3 amino acids: CSASRTTGFNHERYF. The DNA of the CDR3 is TGCAGTGCTAGCCGAACCACAGGGTTTAACCACGAGCGGTACTTC.